The 21 T cell receptor beta chains listed next were all sequenced from one sample in a study of spatial heterogeneity in lung cancer (dated by TCRdb to the late 2010s). In the paper's terms, the time point label means: sample taken at primary tumor resection. Whole RNA extracted from tumor and nontumor lung tissue, or from cryopreserved PBMC samples, was used for TCR sequencing without cell sorting. The receptor library was made with 5' RACE. Sequencing relied on a NextSeq 500. TCRdb trimmed the raw reads at Q25, called clones with MiXCR and kept productive beta chains. Each CDR3 protein gets just one entry, which takes the most common genes and DNA from the rows behind it. The sample records 65,000 to 85,000 distinct CDR3 sequences, about 20% of which are singletons. The ten largest make up about 6.8% of the sample. The sequenced sample was PBMCs, obtained at surgery. The receptors here all came from a male donor with early-stage non-small cell lung cancer.

This clonotype came up a few times. This rearrangement joins TRBV7-9 to TRBJ2-2; 7 bases are a match to TRBD1. V lost 4 bases, J lost 0 bases, and 5 bases stayed unmatched. The germline V gene encodes CDR1 SEHNR and CDR2 FQNEAQ (reference sequence). The CDR3 has 16 residues. CDR3 coding DNA: TGTGCCAGCAGCTCCTCAGGGGGATCGAACACCGGGGAGCTGTTTTTT. The encoded protein is CASSSSGGSNTGELFF.

V gene TRBV29-1 combines with J gene TRBJ2-7; 11 bases fit TRBD2. The CDR3 loop spans 14 amino acids. Trimming cost V 6 bases and J 3 bases; bases outside gene matches: 7. CDR1 and CDR2 (germline): SQVTM, ANQGSEA. CDR3 sequence: CSVGGTSGDYEQYF. The CDR3 coding sequence is TGCAGCGTCGGCGGGACTAGCGGAGACTACGAGCAGTACTTC.

At least ten counts were recorded for this clonotype. CDR3 in amino acids: CASRQIGGSPLHF. The CDR3 DNA follows: TGTGCCAGCAGACAAATCGGCGGATCACCCCTCCACTTT. The V and J genes are TRBV27 and TRBJ1-6; D is ambiguous. Germline CDR1 and CDR2: MNHEY and SMNVEV (reference sequence). The CDR3 spans 13 residues. Trimming took off 6 bases at V and 10 bases at J, with 13 bases between the two ends.

This clonotype was picked up a small number of times. The gene calls are TRBV6-2 or TRBV6-3 and TRBJ2-7; TRBD2 aligns across 10 bases. The germline CDR1 and CDR2 sequences are MNHEY and SVGEGT. The CDR3 runs 15 residues. The junction had 3 bases not matched to a gene; V was cut back by 0 bases and J by 4 bases. The CDR3 DNA reads TGTGCCAGCAGTTACTCGACGGGACTAGCGTACGAGCAGTACTTC. Its protein product is CASSYSTGLAYEQYF.

The chain combines TRBV20-1 with TRBJ2-1, with D unresolved. The length of the CDR3 is 12 residues. Germline loops: CDR1 DFQATT, CDR2 SNEGSKA (reference sequence). Trimming took off 2 bases at V and 10 bases at J, with 12 bases between the two ends. This CDR3 reads CSARQIKIEQFF. The CDR3, as DNA: TGCAGTGCTAGACAAATTAAGATAGAGCAGTTCTTC.

This rearrangement joins TRBV5-1 to TRBJ2-5; TRBD1 might be the D (6 bases). Germline CDR1 is SGHRS and CDR2 is YFSETQ. V dropped 9 bases and J dropped 1 base, with 19 bases sitting between them. The CDR3 totals 15 residues. This chain's CDR3 is CATRASDRSQETQYF. DNA for the CDR3: TGCGCCACTAGAGCCTCGGACAGATCCCAAGAGACCCAGTACTTC. Drawing the rest from reference TRBV5-1 and TRBJ2-5, the complete variable domain is KAGVTQTPRYLIKTRGQQVTLSCSPISGHRSVSWYQQTPGQGLQFLFEYFSETQRNKGNFPGRFSGRQFSNSRSEMNVSTLELGDSALYLCATRASDRSQETQYFGPGTRLLVL.

This clonotype was seen at least ten times. Here the CDR3 reads CAWSPTPIPSTEAFF. CDR3 nucleotides: TGTGCCTGGAGTCCGACCCCGATCCCCTCCACTGAAGCTTTCTTT. The J gene is TRBJ1-1, the V gene TRBV30, with no clear D. Germline CDR1 is GTSNPN and CDR2 is SVGIG (reference sequence). The length of the CDR3 is 15 residues. V was cut by 2 bases and J by 4 bases, with 17 bases left in between.

This clonotype came up a few times. This rearrangement joins TRBV12-3 or TRBV12-4 to TRBJ2-2; tentatively, D is TRBD1 or TRBD2 (5 bases each). The CDR3 spans 15 residues. Deletions cut 3 bases from V and 2 bases from J, with 10 bases between. The CDR3 DNA follows: TGTGCCAGCAGTTTCCGAGGGGATAACACCGGGGAGCTGTTTTTT. Amino acid sequence: CASSFRGDNTGELFF.

V and J are TRBV12-3 or TRBV12-4 and TRBJ2-7; 11 positions agree with TRBD2. The V and J ends lost 5 bases and 6 bases, in that order; junction bases with no gene match: 6. The CDR3 covers 14 residues. CDR3 in DNA: TGTGCCAGCAGTAAACTAGCGGGAGCTGGCGAGCAGTACTTC. Protein sequence: CASSKLAGAGEQYF.

This clonotype was counted between two and nine times. V gene TRBV5-1 combines with J gene TRBJ1-4; D possibly corresponds to TRBD1 (5 bases). This CDR3 has 13 residues. V shed 5 bases and J shed 7 bases, with 12 bases lying between them. Per the germline V gene, CDR1 is SGHRS and CDR2 is YFSETQ. The CDR3 protein is CASSRQGSEKLFF. The CDR3 DNA is TGCGCCAGCAGTAGGCAGGGTAGTGAAAAACTGTTTTTT.

The table lists this clonotype with a few counts. CDR3 nucleotide sequence: TGTGCCAGCAGTGAGATACGACAGGGGGCAGGCAATCAGCCCCAGCATTTT. Residues: CASSEIRQGAGNQPQHF. The V and J genes are TRBV6-1 and TRBJ1-5; 10 nucleotides agree with TRBD1. V gave up 3 bases and J gave up 2 bases; unmatched junction bases: 7. Germline values: CDR1 MNHNS, CDR2 SASEGT. CDR3 length: 17 residues.

This rearrangement joins TRBV27 to TRBJ2-3; D is possibly TRBD2 (5 bases). Trimming shortened V by 9 bases and J by 6 bases, and 10 bases separated the two germline ends. CDR3 size: 11 residues. Germline lookup yields CDR1 MNHEY and CDR2 SMNVEV (reference sequence). In nucleotides, the CDR3 is TGTGCCAGTCACAGAGGGGATACGCAGTATTTT. This encodes CASHRGDTQYF.

This chain joins TRBV19 and TRBJ2-2; TRBD2 is a possible D gene (6 bases). CDR3 size: 16 residues. The V and J ends lost 8 bases and 2 bases respectively, with 18 bases between them. CDR1 is LNHDA, CDR2 SQIVND, per germline (reference sequence). CDR3 sequence reads: CASVEGSDFNTGELFF. For the CDR3, the DNA is TGTGCCAGTGTGGAGGGCTCGGATTTTAACACCGGGGAGCTGTTTTTT.

The chain joins TRBV20-1 to TRBJ1-2, with unresolved D. The CDR3 is made up of 11 amino acids. Germline CDR1 is DFQATT and CDR2 is SNEGSKA (reference sequence). Trimming took 6 bases from V and 5 from J, leaving 10 bases between them. The CDR3 reads CSAREQYGYTF. The CDR3 DNA follows: TGCAGTGCGAGGGAACAGTATGGCTACACCTTC.

V usage is TRBV6-5 and J usage is TRBJ1-1, with 10 nucleotides matching TRBD1. V shed 7 bases and J 3 bases; nucleotides not matched to a gene: 11. The CDR3 covers 16 residues. CDR1 is MNHEY, CDR2 SVGAGI, per germline. DNA of the CDR3: TGTGCCAGCACGAGGACCCGACAGGGGGCTTACACTGAAGCTTTCTTT. It is translated as CASTRTRQGAYTEAFF.

The gene calls are TRBV6-6 and TRBJ2-5; D is possibly TRBD1 (6 bases). Germline assignment: CDR1 MNHNY and CDR2 SVGAGI (reference sequence). This CDR3 contains 14 residues. V lost 9 bases to trimming and J lost 2 bases, with 16 bases between them. The CDR3 DNA reads TGTGCCAGTACCCTCGGGACAACTCAAGAGACCCAGTACTTC. Translated: CASTLGTTQETQYF.

The genes are TRBV11-3 and TRBJ2-1, with 10 bases matching TRBD2. The CDR3 is 16 amino acids. The V gene end was trimmed by 4 bases and the J gene end by 4 bases; junction bases not matched to a gene: 7. From germline, CDR1 is SGHNT and CDR2 YENEEA. The CDR3 region has the DNA TGTGCCAGCAGCTATCTAAGCGGGGGGGCATACAATGAGCAGTTCTTC. It specifies CASSYLSGGAYNEQFF.

The chain joins TRBV5-1 to TRBJ1-1; D possibly corresponds to TRBD1 (6 bases). Germline V CDR1 and CDR2: SGHRS, YFSETQ. Trimming removed 4 bases from V and 3 bases from J, with 16 bases in between. The CDR3 contains 15 residues. The DNA of the CDR3 is TGCGCCAGCAGCGCACAGGGTGGAGGGTACACTGAAGCTTTCTTT. Encoded protein: CASSAQGGGYTEAFF.

This clonotype was picked up a small number of times. V gene TRBV7-2 combines with J gene TRBJ2-7; TRBD2 matches at 13 bases. Unmatched junction bases numbered 3, after V lost 0 bases and J lost 4 bases. The germline V gene encodes CDR1 SGHTA and CDR2 FQGNSA. CDR3 length equals 16 residues. The CDR3 DNA follows: TGTGCCAGCAGCTTAGCGAGACTAGCGGGGGGTTACGAGCAGTACTTC. Amino acids: CASSLARLAGGYEQYF.

The chain has TRBV6-1 and TRBJ1-1; D is uncertain. The CDR3 is 14 amino acids. CDR1 MNHNS and CDR2 SASEGT come from the germline V gene. V was clipped by 2 bases and J by 4 bases, with 11 bases between them. The CDR3 nucleotides are TGTGCCAGCAGTGAAAGGCCGGGCACCACTGAAGCTTTCTTT. It codes for CASSERPGTTEAFF.

The rearrangement links TRBV5-1 to TRBJ1-6; D gene unclear. The CDR3 has 15 residues. Per germline, CDR1 SGHRS and CDR2 YFSETQ. Between the trimmed V and J ends, which lost 4 bases and 7 bases, there was a span of 15 bases. The CDR3 reads CASSPKWAENSPLHF. The CDR3 nucleotides read TGCGCCAGCAGCCCCAAATGGGCGGAGAATTCACCCCTCCACTTT.